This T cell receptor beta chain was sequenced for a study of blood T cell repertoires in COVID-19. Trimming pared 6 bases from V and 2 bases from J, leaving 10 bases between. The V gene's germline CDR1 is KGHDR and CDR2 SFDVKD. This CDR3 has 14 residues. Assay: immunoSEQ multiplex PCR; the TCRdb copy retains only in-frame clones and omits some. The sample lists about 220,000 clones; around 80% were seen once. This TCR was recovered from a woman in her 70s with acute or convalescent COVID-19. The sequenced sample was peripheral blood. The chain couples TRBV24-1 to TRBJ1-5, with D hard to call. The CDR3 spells CATSSPGRNQPQHF. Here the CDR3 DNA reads TGTGCCACCAGTTCCCCGGGTCGCAATCAGCCCCAGCATTTT.